The rows below give T cell receptor beta chains drawn from one sample of a study of blood T cells in healthy people across ages. TCRdb used MiXCR to reprocess the 5' RACE reads, holding one entry per CDR3 protein. The sample has 540,000 or so distinct CDR3 sequences; around 24% are singletons. This same sample was also part of a study on T cells of mothers and their children.

Source material: blood. The receptors stem from a boy between 10 and 17 years old in good health. Each CDR3 is given with its conserved first and last residue. A D gene is named only where the DNA matches it firmly. Not all rows give a size; the values are once, few, many and, for expanded clones, a class.

cdr3_nt: TGTGCCAGCAGAGCGTCCCTCTACGAGCAGTACTTC
cdr3_aa: CASRASLYEQYF
d_call: .
clone_size: .
v_call: TRBV2
j_call: TRBJ2-7
cdr3_length: 12

cdr3_nt: TGTGCCAGCAGCTTGCTGGGACAGGGTCTTTTCATTCAGTACTTC
cdr3_aa: CASSLLGQGLFIQYF
d_call: TRBD1
clone_size: .
v_call: TRBV5-5
j_call: TRBJ2-4
cdr3_length: 15

cdr3_nt: TGTGCCAGCAGGGGCCTCTTCCCTAGCGGGAGTGTAGATACGCAGTATTTT
cdr3_aa: CASRGLFPSGSVDTQYF
d_call: TRBD2
clone_size: .
v_call: TRBV28
j_call: TRBJ2-3
cdr3_length: 17

cdr3_nt: TGTGCCAGCAGTGAATATGTAACTAGCGGAAAAGAGACCCAGTACTTC
cdr3_aa: CASSEYVTSGKETQYF
d_call: TRBD2
clone_size: .
v_call: TRBV25-1
j_call: TRBJ2-5
cdr3_length: 16

cdr3_nt: TGTGCCAGCAGCCAATTAGGGGGCGGATTCACCGGGGAGCTGTTTTTT
cdr3_aa: CASSQLGGGFTGELFF
d_call: TRBD1
clone_size: few
v_call: TRBV3-1
j_call: TRBJ2-2
cdr3_length: 16

cdr3_nt: TGTGCCAGCAGCCAAAAGGGGGGAAGCTCTGGGGCCAACGTCCTGACTTTC
cdr3_aa: CASSQKGGSSGANVLTF
d_call: .
clone_size: .
v_call: TRBV3-1
j_call: TRBJ2-6
cdr3_length: 17

cdr3_nt: TGTGCCAGCAGCACACGACAGGGGGCGAGGAATGAAGCTTTCTTT
cdr3_aa: CASSTRQGARNEAFF
d_call: TRBD1
clone_size: once
v_call: TRBV7-2
j_call: TRBJ1-1
cdr3_length: 15

cdr3_nt: TGTGCCAGCTCACCGTCCGGAACCCTTGACAATGAGCAGTTCTTC
cdr3_aa: CASSPSGTLDNEQFF
d_call: .
clone_size: .
v_call: TRBV18
j_call: TRBJ2-1
cdr3_length: 15

cdr3_nt: TGTGCCAGCACACCTAGGACTAGCTCTACCTACGAGCAGTACTTC
cdr3_aa: CASTPRTSSTYEQYF
d_call: TRBD2
clone_size: .
v_call: TRBV18
j_call: TRBJ2-7
cdr3_length: 15

cdr3_nt: TGTGCCAGCAGCTTCGTAGCGCTCGAGCAGTACTTC
cdr3_aa: CASSFVALEQYF
d_call: .
clone_size: few
v_call: TRBV13
j_call: TRBJ2-7
cdr3_length: 12

cdr3_nt: TGTGCCAGCAGTTCACTGGGGGGGGTCCAAGAGACCCAGTACTTC
cdr3_aa: CASSSLGGVQETQYF
d_call: TRBD2
clone_size: few
v_call: TRBV7-2
j_call: TRBJ2-5
cdr3_length: 15

cdr3_nt: TGTGCCAGCAGGCCGGACGGGACGGAGAATCGGCCCCAGCATTTT
cdr3_aa: CASRPDGTENRPQHF
d_call: .
clone_size: many
v_call: TRBV6-5
j_call: TRBJ1-5
cdr3_length: 15

cdr3_nt: TGTGCCAGCAGCCCTCGAGTGATCTACAATGAGCAGTTCTTC
cdr3_aa: CASSPRVIYNEQFF
d_call: .
clone_size: many
v_call: TRBV7-2
j_call: TRBJ2-1
cdr3_length: 14

cdr3_nt: TGTGCCAGCAGCAGAGGGGACAGGGAGGCTGAAAAACTGTTTTTT
cdr3_aa: CASSRGDREAEKLFF
d_call: TRBD1
clone_size: few
v_call: TRBV7-9
j_call: TRBJ1-4
cdr3_length: 15

cdr3_nt: TGTGCCAGCTCACCGGCTTGGCAGCCCCAGCATTTT
cdr3_aa: CASSPAWQPQHF
d_call: .
clone_size: few
v_call: TRBV18
j_call: TRBJ1-5
cdr3_length: 12

cdr3_nt: TGTGCCATCAGCCCCGGACCGAACTCCTACGAGCAGTACTTC
cdr3_aa: CAISPGPNSYEQYF
d_call: .
clone_size: .
v_call: TRBV10-3
j_call: TRBJ2-7
cdr3_length: 14

cdr3_nt: TGCAGTGCTAGTACCGGGACAGGAGTGTCCTACAATGAGCAGTTCTTC
cdr3_aa: CSASTGTGVSYNEQFF
d_call: TRBD1
clone_size: .
v_call: TRBV20-1
j_call: TRBJ2-1
cdr3_length: 16

cdr3_nt: TGTGCCAGCAGCTTAACCCAGGGTGGGGCCTACGAGCAGTACTTC
cdr3_aa: CASSLTQGGAYEQYF
d_call: .
clone_size: .
v_call: TRBV7-8
j_call: TRBJ2-7
cdr3_length: 15

cdr3_nt: TGTGCCAGCAGTCGGCGACAGGTAGCGAACACTGAAGCTTTCTTT
cdr3_aa: CASSRRQVANTEAFF
d_call: .
clone_size: many
v_call: TRBV28
j_call: TRBJ1-1
cdr3_length: 15

cdr3_nt: TGTGCCAGCAGCGCGGAGGGGTCACCCCTCCACTTT
cdr3_aa: CASSAEGSPLHF
d_call: .
clone_size: .
v_call: TRBV3-1
j_call: TRBJ1-6
cdr3_length: 12

cdr3_nt: TGTGCCAGCAGTTTATACAGGTCTCAGCCCCAGCATTTT
cdr3_aa: CASSLYRSQPQHF
d_call: .
clone_size: few
v_call: TRBV12-3/TRBV12-4
j_call: TRBJ1-5
cdr3_length: 13

cdr3_nt: TGTGCCAGCAGTTTCCTCCCGCGGATAGGCGGGGGGGCATCCTACGAGCAGTACTTC
cdr3_aa: CASSFLPRIGGGASYEQYF
d_call: TRBD2
clone_size: few
v_call: TRBV27
j_call: TRBJ2-7
cdr3_length: 19

cdr3_nt: TGTGCCAGCAGTTTAGACACGCTTATCTCTGCAACTAATGAAAAACTGTTTTTT
cdr3_aa: CASSLDTLISATNEKLFF
d_call: .
clone_size: once
v_call: TRBV12-3/TRBV12-4
j_call: TRBJ1-4
cdr3_length: 18

cdr3_nt: TGCAGTGCTAGAGAGAGCTCTGGAAACACCATATATTTT
cdr3_aa: CSARESSGNTIYF
d_call: .
clone_size: few
v_call: TRBV20-1
j_call: TRBJ1-3
cdr3_length: 13

cdr3_nt: TGTGCCAGCAGTGAAGCGGTCCTACAGGGGGCGTCTGGAAACACCATATATTTT
cdr3_aa: CASSEAVLQGASGNTIYF
d_call: TRBD1
clone_size: few
v_call: TRBV6-1
j_call: TRBJ1-3
cdr3_length: 18

cdr3_nt: TGTGCCAGCAGCTCCCCCGACAGGGTTTCCTACGAGCAGTACTTC
cdr3_aa: CASSSPDRVSYEQYF
d_call: TRBD1
clone_size: .
v_call: TRBV7-2
j_call: TRBJ2-7
cdr3_length: 15

cdr3_nt: TGTGCCAGCAGCTTAACGGGCGAGCAGTACTTC
cdr3_aa: CASSLTGEQYF
d_call: .
clone_size: .
v_call: TRBV7-2
j_call: TRBJ2-7
cdr3_length: 11

cdr3_nt: TGTGCCAGCACCCCTCCCTCTGTTGAAAAACTGTTTTTT
cdr3_aa: CASTPPSVEKLFF
d_call: .
clone_size: few
v_call: TRBV28
j_call: TRBJ1-4
cdr3_length: 13

cdr3_nt: TGCAGTGCTACGGGACTAGCTCTAAATGAGCAGTTCTTC
cdr3_aa: CSATGLALNEQFF
d_call: TRBD2
clone_size: .
v_call: TRBV20-1
j_call: TRBJ2-1
cdr3_length: 13

cdr3_nt: TGTGCCAGCAGTCCTCAGGGGGGAAGAAACACTGAAGCTTTCTTT
cdr3_aa: CASSPQGGRNTEAFF
d_call: TRBD1
clone_size: .
v_call: TRBV12-3/TRBV12-4
j_call: TRBJ1-1
cdr3_length: 15

cdr3_nt: TGCGCCAGCAGCCAAGGGTTAGGGGCAAGCGGGGGCTACAATGAGCAGTTCTTC
cdr3_aa: CASSQGLGASGGYNEQFF
d_call: TRBD2
clone_size: many
v_call: TRBV4-1
j_call: TRBJ2-1
cdr3_length: 18

cdr3_nt: TGCGCCAGCAGCCAAGTACGGTGGCAGCGGGAGGGAAAAGAGACCCAGTACTTC
cdr3_aa: CASSQVRWQREGKETQYF
d_call: TRBD2
clone_size: few
v_call: TRBV4-1
j_call: TRBJ2-5
cdr3_length: 18

cdr3_nt: TGTGCCAGCAGCGTAGAGGGCAGGGGGAGATACAATGAGCAGTTCTTC
cdr3_aa: CASSVEGRGRYNEQFF
d_call: TRBD1
clone_size: few
v_call: TRBV9
j_call: TRBJ2-1
cdr3_length: 16

cdr3_nt: TGCAGCGTTGCCCTTCAAGCGGGAGCTAATGAGCAGTTCTTC
cdr3_aa: CSVALQAGANEQFF
d_call: TRBD2
clone_size: few
v_call: TRBV29-1
j_call: TRBJ2-1
cdr3_length: 14

cdr3_nt: TGTGCCAGCAGGCCCGGGACGCTGATCAATGAGCAGTTCTTC
cdr3_aa: CASRPGTLINEQFF
d_call: .
clone_size: few
v_call: TRBV5-6
j_call: TRBJ2-1
cdr3_length: 14

cdr3_nt: TGCGCCAGCAGCTTGGAGGTTGTAGGGGGGGCGGCCAAAAACATTCAGTACTTC
cdr3_aa: CASSLEVVGGAAKNIQYF
d_call: .
clone_size: .
v_call: TRBV5-1
j_call: TRBJ2-4
cdr3_length: 18

cdr3_nt: TGTGCCTGCAGCTCCCGGCGTTTTGTCAGAGATACGCAGTATTTT
cdr3_aa: CACSSRRFVRDTQYF
d_call: .
clone_size: .
v_call: TRBV7-2
j_call: TRBJ2-3
cdr3_length: 15

cdr3_nt: TGTGCCAGCAGCCCACGTCGCCGGGTTGGCTCTGGAAACACCATATATTTT
cdr3_aa: CASSPRRRVGSGNTIYF
d_call: .
clone_size: few
v_call: TRBV7-2
j_call: TRBJ1-3
cdr3_length: 17

cdr3_nt: TGTGCCAGCAGCCAGATCGGACAGGGGGACACTGAAGCTTTCTTT
cdr3_aa: CASSQIGQGDTEAFF
d_call: TRBD1
clone_size: many
v_call: TRBV4-2
j_call: TRBJ1-1
cdr3_length: 15

cdr3_nt: TGTGCCAGCAGTTACACCCGTTCGAGCACAGATACGCAGTATTTT
cdr3_aa: CASSYTRSSTDTQYF
d_call: .
clone_size: .
v_call: TRBV6-6
j_call: TRBJ2-3
cdr3_length: 15